The clone carrying this T cell receptor beta chain was seen only a few times. Original data processing: Counts of nucleated cells, estimated from reference gene primer amplification, were obtained. Method: immunoSEQ multiplex PCR; TCRdb's copy keeps in-frame clones and lacks some. The V and J calls and the clone size are those of that table, but D and trimming were determined from the DNA. The sample lists about 89,000 clones, around 80% occurring once. V was clipped by 6 bases and J by 0 bases, with 9 bases between them. The germline V gene encodes CDR1 MNHEY and CDR2 SVGAGI. This CDR3 has 14 amino acids. This sample was taken from a study of blood T cell repertoires in COVID-19. About the research overall: Specimens from acute and convalescent COVID-19 originated in the United States, Italy and Spain. T cells, B-cell-depleted T cells, or PBMCs supplied cDNA or gDNA.

The origin of this receptor is a human donor in a cohort sampled during active COVID-19. The sample was peripheral blood. The gene calls are TRBV6-5 and TRBJ2-4; D is ambiguous. The CDR3 DNA sequence: TGTGCCAGCAGGTCCCAACTAGCCAAAAACATTCAGTACTTC. Translating gives CASRSQLAKNIQYF.